This T cell receptor beta chain is drawn from a study of somatic mutations in cytotoxic T cells in rheumatoid arthritis. Study-level points and caveats: The clonality of CD8+ T cells was not significantly different between rheumatoid arthritis patients and age-matched healthy controls. Per patient, the largest CD8+ clone was found to exceed 20% of CD8+ cells in about an eighth of the roughly 65 cases.

The CDR3 extends over 15 amino acids. V dropped 0 bases and J dropped 6 bases, with 15 bases sitting between them. Germline CDR1 is PRHDT and CDR2 is FYEKMQ (reference sequence). Regarding this clone: The antigen is not known.

Assay: immunoSEQ multiplex PCR; the TCRdb copy retains only in-frame clones and omits some. The table shows under 25,000 clones, with less than 85% occurring only once. This sequence originates from a middle-aged woman with rheumatoid arthritis. V usage is TRBV13 and J usage is TRBJ2-7; TRBD2 is a possible D gene (7 bases). The sequencing sample was made of CD8+ T cells sorted from blood. CDR3: CASSLGGGGGGEQYF. The CDR3 DNA sequence: TGTGCCAGCAGCTTAGGTGGGGGGGGCGGCGGCGAGCAGTACTTC.